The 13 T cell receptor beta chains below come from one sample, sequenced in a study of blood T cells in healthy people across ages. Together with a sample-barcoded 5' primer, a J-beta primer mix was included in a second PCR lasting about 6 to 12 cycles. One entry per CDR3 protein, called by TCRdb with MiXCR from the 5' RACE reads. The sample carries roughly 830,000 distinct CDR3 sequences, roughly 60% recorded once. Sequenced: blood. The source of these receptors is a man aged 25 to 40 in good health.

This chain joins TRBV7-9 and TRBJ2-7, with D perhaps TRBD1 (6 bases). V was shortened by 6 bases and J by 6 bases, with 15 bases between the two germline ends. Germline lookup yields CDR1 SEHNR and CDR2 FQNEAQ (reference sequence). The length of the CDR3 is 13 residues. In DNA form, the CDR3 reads TGTGCCAGCAGGGATAAACAGGGCGGCGAGCAGTACTTC. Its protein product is CASRDKQGGEQYF. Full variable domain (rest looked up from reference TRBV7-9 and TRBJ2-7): DTGVSQNPRHKITKRGQNVTFRCDPISEHNRLYWYRQTLGQGPEFLTYFQNEAQLEKSRLLSDRFSAERPKGSFSTLEIQRTEQGDSAMYLCASRDKQGGEQYFGPGTRLTVT.

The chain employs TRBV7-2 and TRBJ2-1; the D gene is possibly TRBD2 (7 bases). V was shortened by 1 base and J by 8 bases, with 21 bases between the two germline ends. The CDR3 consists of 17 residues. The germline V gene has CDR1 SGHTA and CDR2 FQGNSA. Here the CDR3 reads CASSLVGGLLGLYEQFF. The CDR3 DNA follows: TGTGCCAGCAGCTTAGTGGGGGGGCTGTTGGGGCTCTATGAGCAGTTCTTC.

The CDR3: CASSAWGRDTISYEQYF. The DNA of the CDR3 is TGTGCCAGTAGTGCGTGGGGCCGGGACACGATTTCCTACGAGCAGTACTTC. V is TRBV19 and J is TRBJ2-4, with D possibly matching TRBD1 (6 bases). The DNA matches TRBJ2-7 better at its end, which makes the J call doubtful. CDR3 length equals 17 residues. CDR1 and CDR2 (germline): LNHDA, SQIVND (reference sequence).

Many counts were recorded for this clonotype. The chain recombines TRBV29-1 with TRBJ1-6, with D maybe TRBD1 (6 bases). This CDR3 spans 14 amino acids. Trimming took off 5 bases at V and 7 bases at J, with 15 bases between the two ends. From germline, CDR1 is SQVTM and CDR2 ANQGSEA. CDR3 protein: CSVLSGAPNSPLHF. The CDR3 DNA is TGCAGCGTTTTATCAGGGGCCCCGAATTCACCCCTCCACTTT.

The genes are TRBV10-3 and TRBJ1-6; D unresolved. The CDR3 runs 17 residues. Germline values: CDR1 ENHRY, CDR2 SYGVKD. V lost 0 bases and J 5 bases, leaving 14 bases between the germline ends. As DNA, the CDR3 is TGTGCCATCAGTGAGTCGGCAGTCCCCACGAATAATTCACCCCTCCACTTT. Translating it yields CAISESAVPTNNSPLHF.

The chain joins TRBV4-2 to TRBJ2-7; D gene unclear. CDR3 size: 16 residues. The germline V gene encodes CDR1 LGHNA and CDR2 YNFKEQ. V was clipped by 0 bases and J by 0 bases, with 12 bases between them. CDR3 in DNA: TGTGCCAGCAGCCAAGAGGAACAGTACAGCTCCTACGAGCAGTACTTC. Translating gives CASSQEEQYSSYEQYF.

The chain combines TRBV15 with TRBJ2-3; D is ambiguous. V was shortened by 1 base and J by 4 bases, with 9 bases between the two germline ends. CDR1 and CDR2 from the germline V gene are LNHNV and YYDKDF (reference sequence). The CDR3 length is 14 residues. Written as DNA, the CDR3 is TGTGCCACCAGCAGAGGTGTGTTGCCAGATACGCAGTATTTT. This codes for CATSRGVLPDTQYF.

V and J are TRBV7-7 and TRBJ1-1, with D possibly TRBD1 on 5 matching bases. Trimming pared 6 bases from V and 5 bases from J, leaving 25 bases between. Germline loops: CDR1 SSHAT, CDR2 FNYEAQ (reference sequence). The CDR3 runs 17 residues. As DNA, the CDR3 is TGTGCCAGCAGTCCCATGACGAAGGGGCGCGAGGGGACTGAAGCTTTCTTT. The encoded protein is CASSPMTKGREGTEAFF.

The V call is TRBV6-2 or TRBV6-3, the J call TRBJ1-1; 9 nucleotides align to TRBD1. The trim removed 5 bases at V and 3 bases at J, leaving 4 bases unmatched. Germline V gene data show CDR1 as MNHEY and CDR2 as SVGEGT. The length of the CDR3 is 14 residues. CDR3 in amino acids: CASSKQGAHTEAFF. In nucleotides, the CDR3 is TGTGCCAGCAGTAAACAGGGGGCTCACACTGAAGCTTTCTTT.

The CDR3 loop reads CASSAGQGARGYTF. As DNA, the CDR3 is TGTGCCAGCAGCGCGGGACAGGGGGCGCGTGGCTACACCTTC. The chain uses TRBV5-5 and TRBJ1-2, with 12 bases that match TRBD1. The trim removed 4 bases at V and 7 bases at J, leaving 5 bases unmatched. Germline CDR1 and CDR2: SGHKS and YYEKEE (reference sequence). CDR3 length: 14 amino acids.

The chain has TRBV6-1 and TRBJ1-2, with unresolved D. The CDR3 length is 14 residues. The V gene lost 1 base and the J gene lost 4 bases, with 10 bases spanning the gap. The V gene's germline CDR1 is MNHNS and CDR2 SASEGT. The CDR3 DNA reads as TGTGCCAGCAGTGAAGAGTACGGTCCCTATGGCTACACCTTC. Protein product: CASSEEYGPYGYTF.

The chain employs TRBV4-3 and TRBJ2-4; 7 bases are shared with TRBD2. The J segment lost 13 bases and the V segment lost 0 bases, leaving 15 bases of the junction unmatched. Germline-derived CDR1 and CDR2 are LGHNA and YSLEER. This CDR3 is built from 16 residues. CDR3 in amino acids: CASSQDGGTGTTKQYF. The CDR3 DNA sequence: TGCGCCAGCAGCCAAGATGGAGGGACGGGGACTACGAAGCAGTACTTC.

The CDR3 region has the DNA TGTGCCACGAAGGGGGGGTCTCGGAATGAGCAGTTCTTC. As protein: CATKGGSRNEQFF. The J gene is TRBJ2-1, the V gene TRBV24-1; a possible D gene is TRBD2 (7 bases). CDR1 KGHDR and CDR2 SFDVKD come from the germline V gene. The CDR3 contains 13 residues. The ends were cut back, 10 bases at V and 7 bases at J, with 16 bases in the middle.